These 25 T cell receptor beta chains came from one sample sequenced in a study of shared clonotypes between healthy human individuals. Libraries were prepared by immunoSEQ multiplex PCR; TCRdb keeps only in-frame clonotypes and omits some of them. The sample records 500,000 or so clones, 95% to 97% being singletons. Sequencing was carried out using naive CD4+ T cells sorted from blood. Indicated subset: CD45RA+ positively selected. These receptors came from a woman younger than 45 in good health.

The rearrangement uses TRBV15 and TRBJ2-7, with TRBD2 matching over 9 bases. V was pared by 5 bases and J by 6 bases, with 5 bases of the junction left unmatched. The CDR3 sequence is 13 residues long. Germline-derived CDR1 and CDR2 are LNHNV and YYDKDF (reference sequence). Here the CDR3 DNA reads TGTGCCACCAGCGAGCGGGAGGCCGGCGAGCAGTACTTC. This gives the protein CATSEREAGEQYF.

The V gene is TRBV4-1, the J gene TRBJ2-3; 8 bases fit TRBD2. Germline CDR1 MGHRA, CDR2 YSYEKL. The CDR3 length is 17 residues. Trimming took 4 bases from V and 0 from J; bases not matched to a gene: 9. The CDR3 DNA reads TGCGCCAGCAGCCCAACCCTTAGCGGGGCCAGCACAGATACGCAGTATTTT. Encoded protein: CASSPTLSGASTDTQYF.

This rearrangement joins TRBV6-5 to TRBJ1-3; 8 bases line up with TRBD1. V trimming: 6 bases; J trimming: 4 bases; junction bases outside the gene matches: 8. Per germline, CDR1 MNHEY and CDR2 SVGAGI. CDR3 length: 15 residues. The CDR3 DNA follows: TGTGCCAGCAGGCTAGACCGGGACAGGGGAAACACCATATATTTT. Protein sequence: CASRLDRDRGNTIYF.

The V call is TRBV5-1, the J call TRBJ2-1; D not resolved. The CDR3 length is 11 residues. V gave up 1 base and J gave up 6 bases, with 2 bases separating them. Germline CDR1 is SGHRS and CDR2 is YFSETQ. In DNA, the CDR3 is TGCGCCAGCAGCTTGTTCAATGAGCAGTTCTTC. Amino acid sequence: CASSLFNEQFF.

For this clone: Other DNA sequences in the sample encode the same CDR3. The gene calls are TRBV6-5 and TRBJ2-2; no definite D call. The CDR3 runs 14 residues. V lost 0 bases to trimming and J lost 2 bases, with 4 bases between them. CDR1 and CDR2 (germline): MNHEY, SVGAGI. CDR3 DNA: TGTGCCAGCAGTTACTCGGATAACACCGGGGAGCTGTTTTTT. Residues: CASSYSDNTGELFF.

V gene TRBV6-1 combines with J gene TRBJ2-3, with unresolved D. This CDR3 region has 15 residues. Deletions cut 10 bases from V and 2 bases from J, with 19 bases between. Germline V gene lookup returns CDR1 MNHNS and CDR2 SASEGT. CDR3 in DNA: TGTGCCACCTCACCCGTTCAAGATTTCACAGATACGCAGTATTTT. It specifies CATSPVQDFTDTQYF.

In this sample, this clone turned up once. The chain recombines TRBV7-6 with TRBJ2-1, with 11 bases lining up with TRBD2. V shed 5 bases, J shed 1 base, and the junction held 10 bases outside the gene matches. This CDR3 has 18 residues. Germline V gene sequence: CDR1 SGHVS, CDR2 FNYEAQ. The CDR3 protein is CASSARTSGPNSYNEQFF. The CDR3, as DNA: TGTGCCAGCAGCGCGAGGACTAGCGGGCCTAATTCCTACAATGAGCAGTTCTTC.

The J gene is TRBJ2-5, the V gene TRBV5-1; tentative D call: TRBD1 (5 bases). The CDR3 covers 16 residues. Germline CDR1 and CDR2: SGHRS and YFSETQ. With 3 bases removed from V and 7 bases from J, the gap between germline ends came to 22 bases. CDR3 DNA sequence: TGCGCCAGCAGCTGGGGCCCGGGCCCCCGGGTGATGACCCAGTACTTC. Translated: CASSWGPGPRVMTQYF.

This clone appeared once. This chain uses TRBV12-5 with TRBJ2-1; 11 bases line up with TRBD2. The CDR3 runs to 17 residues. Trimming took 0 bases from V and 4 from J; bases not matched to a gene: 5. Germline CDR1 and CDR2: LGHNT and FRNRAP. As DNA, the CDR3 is TGTGCTAGTGGTTTGGTAGGGGGGACTAGCGGTTACAATGAGCAGTTCTTC. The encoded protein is CASGLVGGTSGYNEQFF. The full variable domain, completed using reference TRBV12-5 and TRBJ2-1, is DARVTQTPRHKVTEMGQEVTMRCQPILGHNTVFWYRQTMMQGLELLAYFRNRAPLDDSGMPKDRFSAEMPDATLATLKIQPSEPRDSAVYFCASGLVGGTSGYNEQFFGPGTRLTVL.

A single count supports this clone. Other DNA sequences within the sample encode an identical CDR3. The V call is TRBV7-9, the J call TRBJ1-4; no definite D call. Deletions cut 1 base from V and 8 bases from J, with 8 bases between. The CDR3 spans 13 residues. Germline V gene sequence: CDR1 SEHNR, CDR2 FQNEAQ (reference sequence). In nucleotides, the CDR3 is TGTGCCAGCAGCTTAGGGGTAGGGGAAAAACTGTTTTTT. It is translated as CASSLGVGEKLFF. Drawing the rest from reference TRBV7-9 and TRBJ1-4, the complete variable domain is DTGVSQNPRHKITKRGQNVTFRCDPISEHNRLYWYRQTLGQGPEFLTYFQNEAQLEKSRLLSDRFSAERPKGSFSTLEIQRTEQGDSAMYLCASSLGVGEKLFFGSGTQLSVL.

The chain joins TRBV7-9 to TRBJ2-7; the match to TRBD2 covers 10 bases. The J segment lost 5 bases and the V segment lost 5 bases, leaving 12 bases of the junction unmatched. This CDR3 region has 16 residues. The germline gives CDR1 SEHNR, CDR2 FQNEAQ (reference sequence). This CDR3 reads CASSRSRGLAFNEQYF. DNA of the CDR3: TGTGCCAGCAGCCGAAGTCGGGGACTAGCGTTTAACGAGCAGTACTTC.

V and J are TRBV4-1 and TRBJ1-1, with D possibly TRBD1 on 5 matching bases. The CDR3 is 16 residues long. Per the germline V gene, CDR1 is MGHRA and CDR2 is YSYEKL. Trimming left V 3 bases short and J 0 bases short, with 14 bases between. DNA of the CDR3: TGCGCCAGCAGCCAGGTTAGACGGGGGATGAACACTGAAGCTTTCTTT. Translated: CASSQVRRGMNTEAFF.

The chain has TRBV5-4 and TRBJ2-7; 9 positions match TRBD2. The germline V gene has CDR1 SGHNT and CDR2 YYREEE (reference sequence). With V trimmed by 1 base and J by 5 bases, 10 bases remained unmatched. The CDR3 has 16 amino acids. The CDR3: CASSLQGSGGINEQYF. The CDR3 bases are TGTGCCAGCAGCTTGCAGGGTAGCGGGGGAATCAACGAGCAGTACTTC.

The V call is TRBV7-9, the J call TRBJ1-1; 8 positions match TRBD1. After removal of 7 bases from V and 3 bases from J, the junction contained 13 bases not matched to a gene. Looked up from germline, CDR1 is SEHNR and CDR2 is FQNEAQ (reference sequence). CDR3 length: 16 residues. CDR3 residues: CASTQPLGQADTEAFF. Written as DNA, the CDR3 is TGTGCCAGCACCCAACCCCTGGGACAGGCGGACACTGAAGCTTTCTTT. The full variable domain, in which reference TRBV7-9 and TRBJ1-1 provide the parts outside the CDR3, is DTGVSQNPRHKITKRGQNVTFRCDPISEHNRLYWYRQTLGQGPEFLTYFQNEAQLEKSRLLSDRFSAERPKGSFSTLEIQRTEQGDSAMYLCASTQPLGQADTEAFFGQGTRLTVV.

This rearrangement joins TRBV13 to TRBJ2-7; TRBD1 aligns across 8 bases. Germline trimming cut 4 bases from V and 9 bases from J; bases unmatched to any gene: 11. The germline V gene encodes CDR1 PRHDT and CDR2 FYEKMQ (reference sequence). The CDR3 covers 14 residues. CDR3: CASSSTVGTGRQYF. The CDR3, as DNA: TGTGCCAGCAGCTCGACTGTCGGGACAGGCAGGCAGTACTTC.

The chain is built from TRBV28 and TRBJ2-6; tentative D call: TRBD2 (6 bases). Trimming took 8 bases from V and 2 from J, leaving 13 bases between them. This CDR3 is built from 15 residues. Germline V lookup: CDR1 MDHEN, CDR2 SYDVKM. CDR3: CASGWWTTGANVLTF. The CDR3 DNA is TGTGCCAGCGGGTGGTGGACTACTGGGGCCAACGTCCTGACTTTC. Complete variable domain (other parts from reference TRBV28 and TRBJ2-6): DVKVTQSSRYLVKRTGEKVFLECVQDMDHENMFWYRQDPGLGLRLIYFSYDVKMKEKGDIPEGYSVSREKKERFSLILESASTNQTSMYLCASGWWTTGANVLTFGAGSRLTVL.

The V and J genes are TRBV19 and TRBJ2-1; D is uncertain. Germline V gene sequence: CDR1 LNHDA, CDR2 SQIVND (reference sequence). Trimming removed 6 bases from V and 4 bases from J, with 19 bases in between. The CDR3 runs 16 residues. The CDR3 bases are TGTGCCAGTAGCATTAGTCGACACCGTAGATACAATGAGCAGTTCTTC. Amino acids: CASSISRHRRYNEQFF.

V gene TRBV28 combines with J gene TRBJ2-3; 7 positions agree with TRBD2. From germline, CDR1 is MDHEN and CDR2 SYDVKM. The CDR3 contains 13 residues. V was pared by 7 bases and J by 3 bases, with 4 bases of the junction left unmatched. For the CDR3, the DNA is TGTGCCAGCATGAAGGGAGGGACAGATACGCAGTATTTT. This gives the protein CASMKGGTDTQYF.

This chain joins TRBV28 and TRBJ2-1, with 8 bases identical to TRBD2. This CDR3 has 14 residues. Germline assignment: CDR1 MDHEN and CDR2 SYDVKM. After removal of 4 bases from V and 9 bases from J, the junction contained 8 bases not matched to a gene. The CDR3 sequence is CASSYPGTSPEQFF. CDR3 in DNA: TGTGCCAGCAGTTACCCCGGGACTAGTCCTGAGCAGTTCTTC.

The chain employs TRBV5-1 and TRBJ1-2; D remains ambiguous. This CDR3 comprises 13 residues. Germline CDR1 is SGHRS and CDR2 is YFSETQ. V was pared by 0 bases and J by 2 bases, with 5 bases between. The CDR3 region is CASSLAENYGYTF. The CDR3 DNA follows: TGCGCCAGCAGCTTGGCGGAGAACTATGGCTACACCTTC.

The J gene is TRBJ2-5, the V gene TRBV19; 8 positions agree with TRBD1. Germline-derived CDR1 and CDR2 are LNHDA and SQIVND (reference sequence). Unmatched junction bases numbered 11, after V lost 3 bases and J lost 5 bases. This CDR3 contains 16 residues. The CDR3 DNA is TGTGCCAGTAGTATGGGGACAGGATGGTCGACGGAGACCCAGTACTTC. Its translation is CASSMGTGWSTETQYF.

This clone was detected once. DNA for the CDR3: TGTGCCAGCAGCCAGGGACAGGGGAACAACGAGCAGTACTTC. Its translation: CASSQGQGNNEQYF. The chain carries TRBV4-2 and TRBJ2-7, with 10 nucleotides matching TRBD1. Germline CDR1 LGHNA, CDR2 YNFKEQ. The CDR3 spans 14 residues. J gave up 5 bases and V 3 bases, and 4 bases lay outside the gene matches.

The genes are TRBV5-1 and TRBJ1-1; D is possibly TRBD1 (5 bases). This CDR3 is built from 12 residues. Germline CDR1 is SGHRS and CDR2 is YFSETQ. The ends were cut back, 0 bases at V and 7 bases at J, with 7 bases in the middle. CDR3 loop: CASSLADNEAFF. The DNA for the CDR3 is TGCGCCAGCAGCTTGGCGGACAATGAAGCTTTCTTT.

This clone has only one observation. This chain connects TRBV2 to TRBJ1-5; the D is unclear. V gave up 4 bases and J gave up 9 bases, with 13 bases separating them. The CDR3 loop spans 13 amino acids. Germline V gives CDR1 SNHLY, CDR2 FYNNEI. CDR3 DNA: TGTGCCAGCAGTGCTTTAGAATCGGGGCCCCAGCATTTT. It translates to CASSALESGPQHF.

The CDR3 DNA sequence: TGTGCCAGCACTATGGGACAGGTCGCCGGGGAGCTGTTTTTT. It encodes CASTMGQVAGELFF. The V call is TRBV28, the J call TRBJ2-2; 8 bases line up with TRBD1. With V trimmed by 7 bases and J by 6 bases, 7 bases remained unmatched. CDR1 and CDR2 (germline): MDHEN, SYDVKM. CDR3 length: 14 amino acids.